The clone carrying this TCR beta chain was observed at least ten times. No antigen is known for it. These data come from a study of CD8+CD57+ T cells in acquired aplastic anemia. Study context: Quantities of DNA derived from sorted CD4+ and CD8+ cells averaged 3.2 ug. Findings of the study overall: CD8+ Simpson's diversity in patients was not significantly different from that in controls.

The use of genomic DNA as template underpinned the TCR beta VDJ and CDR3 profiling. TCRdb re-derived calls from the reads in MiXCR, one entry per CDR3 protein. Of fewer than 200,000 distinct CDR3 sequences listed, approximately 40% were seen once; the top ten hold 0.85% to 1.3%. The CDR3 sequence is 15 residues long. Germline assignment: CDR1 MNHNS and CDR2 SASEGT. Trimming at V came to 6 bases and at J to 6 bases, leaving 3 bases not matched to a gene. Sequencing was carried out using sorted CD4+, CD8+, or CD8+CD57+ T cells (not recorded which) from PBMCs. The chain couples TRBV6-1 to TRBJ2-1; 15 positions agree with TRBD2. The sequence was collected from a human donor in good health. The CDR3 DNA reads TGTGCCAGCAGCCAGGGACTAGCGGGGGGCAATGAGCAGTTCTTC. Residues: CASSQGLAGGNEQFF.